Below, one TCR beta chain is given with its context. This entry is derived from a study of PD-1 blockade in classical Hodgkin lymphoma. All patients relapsed after autologous stem cell transplantation, and brentuximab vedotin exposure varied. V lost 2 bases and J 6 bases, leaving 11 bases between the germline ends. Germline CDR1 is MGHRA and CDR2 is YSYEKL. The CDR3 is made up of 14 amino acids. The method was immunoSEQ multiplex PCR; TCRdb's version includes in-frame clones alone and lacks a portion of them. The table shows about 93,000 clones, with roughly 81% occurring only once. This TCR was sampled from a human donor with classical Hodgkin lymphoma. Sequencing was performed on peripheral blood mononuclear cells (PBMCs), taken before the second cycle of nivolumab. The genes are TRBV4-1 and TRBJ1-5, with D maybe TRBD1 (6 bases). CDR3 region: CASSQTQGGQPQHF. CDR3 nucleotides: TGCGCCAGCAGCCAAACACAGGGAGGTCAGCCCCAGCATTTT.